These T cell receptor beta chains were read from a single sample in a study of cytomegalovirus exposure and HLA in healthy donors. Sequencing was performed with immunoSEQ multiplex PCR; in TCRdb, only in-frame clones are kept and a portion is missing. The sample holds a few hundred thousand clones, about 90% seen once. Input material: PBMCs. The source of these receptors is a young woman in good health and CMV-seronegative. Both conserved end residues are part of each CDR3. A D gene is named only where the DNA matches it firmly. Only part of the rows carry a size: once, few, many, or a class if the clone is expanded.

CDR3 DNA: TGTGCCAGCAGCGTTTACGACAGGCCCCGCACCGGGGAGCTGTTTTTT
CDR3 protein: CASSVYDRPRTGELFF
J gene: TRBJ2-2
clone size: once
D gene: -
V gene: TRBV9

CDR3 DNA: TGTGCCAGCTCTCCGACCTATGGGGCCCAAGAGACCCAGTACTTC
CDR3 protein: CASSPTYGAQETQYF
J gene: TRBJ2-5
clone size: -
D gene: -
V gene: TRBV18

CDR3 DNA: TGTGCCAGCAGTCTGGGACTAGCGGGAGGCCACTACAATGAGCAGTTCTTC
CDR3 protein: CASSLGLAGGHYNEQFF
J gene: TRBJ2-1
clone size: once
D gene: TRBD2
V gene: TRBV2

CDR3 DNA: TGCGCCAGCAGCCCTACTAATTCCTATGGCTACACCTTC
CDR3 protein: CASSPTNSYGYTF
J gene: TRBJ1-2
clone size: -
D gene: -
V gene: TRBV4-3

CDR3 DNA: TGTGCCAGCAGCCCAAGAGCGCCCACAGATACGCAGTATTTT
CDR3 protein: CASSPRAPTDTQYF
J gene: TRBJ2-3
clone size: -
D gene: -
V gene: TRBV11-2

CDR3 DNA: TGTGCCAGCAGTGAGGGACTAGCGGTGAACAATGAGCAGTTCTTC
CDR3 protein: CASSEGLAVNNEQFF
J gene: TRBJ2-1
clone size: -
D gene: TRBD2
V gene: TRBV2

CDR3 DNA: TGCGCCAGCAGCCAAGATGGGACTAGCGGGTTCACCGGGGAGCTGTTTTTT
CDR3 protein: CASSQDGTSGFTGELFF
J gene: TRBJ2-2
clone size: -
D gene: TRBD2
V gene: TRBV4-3

CDR3 DNA: TGTGCCAGCAGTTCTACCTCTAGACTAGCGGTACGGGCGGCCCAGTACTTC
CDR3 protein: CASSSTSRLAVRAAQYF
J gene: TRBJ2-5
clone size: -
D gene: TRBD2
V gene: TRBV28

CDR3 DNA: TGTGCCAGCAGCTTAAGCGTGTCTGGGGCCAACGTCCTGACTTTC
CDR3 protein: CASSLSVSGANVLTF
J gene: TRBJ2-6
clone size: few
D gene: -
V gene: TRBV7-9

CDR3 DNA: TGTGCCAGCAGTCCTCAAGGGGTCGGCACTGGGGGGATCGAGCAGTACTTC
CDR3 protein: CASSPQGVGTGGIEQYF
J gene: TRBJ2-7
clone size: -
D gene: -
V gene: TRBV27

CDR3 DNA: TGTGCCAGCAGTTTATTAGGACAGGGGGTGCTTAGCGAGCAGTACTTC
CDR3 protein: CASSLLGQGVLSEQYF
J gene: TRBJ2-7
clone size: -
D gene: TRBD1
V gene: TRBV28

CDR3 DNA: TGCGCCAGCAGCCAAGAGGCTAGGGGGAATTACGAGCAGTACTTC
CDR3 protein: CASSQEARGNYEQYF
J gene: TRBJ2-7
clone size: -
D gene: -
V gene: TRBV4-1

CDR3 DNA: TGTGCCAGCAGTTTACAGGGATATGGTGGCGGGGAGCTGTTTTTT
CDR3 protein: CASSLQGYGGGELFF
J gene: TRBJ2-2
clone size: -
D gene: -
V gene: TRBV27

CDR3 DNA: TGTGCCAGCAGCCAAGACAGGGAGGTTCAGCCCCAGCATTTT
CDR3 protein: CASSQDREVQPQHF
J gene: TRBJ1-5
clone size: -
D gene: -
V gene: TRBV4-2

CDR3 DNA: TGTGCCAGCAGCCCGGGGGTGGAGCGGTTCAACAATGAGCAGTTCTTC
CDR3 protein: CASSPGVERFNNEQFF
J gene: TRBJ2-1
clone size: -
D gene: -
V gene: TRBV5-4

CDR3 DNA: TGTGCCAGCAGACACAGGGAGAACACTGAAGCTTTCTTT
CDR3 protein: CASRHRENTEAFF
J gene: TRBJ1-1
clone size: -
D gene: -
V gene: TRBV5-4

CDR3 DNA: TGTGCCAGCAGCTTAAGAGCTAGCGGGTTTGGGGAGACCCAGTACTTC
CDR3 protein: CASSLRASGFGETQYF
J gene: TRBJ2-5
clone size: -
D gene: TRBD2
V gene: TRBV11-2

CDR3 DNA: TGTGCCAGCAGCAAGGGAGGGGGATCCTACGAGCAGTACTTC
CDR3 protein: CASSKGGGSYEQYF
J gene: TRBJ2-7
clone size: -
D gene: -
V gene: TRBV7-9

CDR3 DNA: TGTGCCAGCAGCTCCCGACTAGCGGGAGGCCAAGAGACCCAGTACTTC
CDR3 protein: CASSSRLAGGQETQYF
J gene: TRBJ2-5
clone size: -
D gene: TRBD2
V gene: TRBV5-4

CDR3 DNA: TGTGCCAGCAGCGCAAGCGGGAATACCTACGAGCAGTACTTC
CDR3 protein: CASSASGNTYEQYF
J gene: TRBJ2-7
clone size: -
D gene: TRBD2
V gene: TRBV9

CDR3 DNA: TGTGCCAGCAGGGTCGAGACAGGGGCCACCGGGGAGCTGTTTTTT
CDR3 protein: CASRVETGATGELFF
J gene: TRBJ2-2
clone size: -
D gene: TRBD1
V gene: TRBV28

CDR3 DNA: TGTGCCAGCAGTTACGGGTTAGCTTTCGAGCAGTACTTC
CDR3 protein: CASSYGLAFEQYF
J gene: TRBJ2-7
clone size: -
D gene: -
V gene: TRBV6-5

CDR3 DNA: TGTGCCAGGGGACCGATCAGGGGCACTGAAGCTTTCTTT
CDR3 protein: CARGPIRGTEAFF
J gene: TRBJ1-1
clone size: once
D gene: -
V gene: TRBV2

CDR3 DNA: TGTGCCAGCAGCCAAGATCGAGGAGGCGAGCAGTACTTC
CDR3 protein: CASSQDRGGEQYF
J gene: TRBJ2-7
clone size: -
D gene: -
V gene: TRBV14

CDR3 DNA: TGTGCCAGCACCGATACTGCAGATACGCAGTATTTT
CDR3 protein: CASTDTADTQYF
J gene: TRBJ2-3
clone size: -
D gene: -
V gene: TRBV5-6

CDR3 DNA: TGTGCCAGCAGCTTATCCCCCGCGGGATACGAGCAGTACTTC
CDR3 protein: CASSLSPAGYEQYF
J gene: TRBJ2-7
clone size: -
D gene: -
V gene: TRBV7-2

CDR3 DNA: TGTGCCAGTCAAACTAGCGGCCAGGGCTCCTACGAGCAGTACTTC
CDR3 protein: CASQTSGQGSYEQYF
J gene: TRBJ2-7
clone size: -
D gene: TRBD2
V gene: TRBV27

CDR3 DNA: TGCGCCAGCAGTGAATCTCCGCGGGATTCTGCGCGTCGGCACAATGAGCAGTTCTTC
CDR3 protein: CASSESPRDSARRHNEQFF
J gene: TRBJ2-1
clone size: -
D gene: -
V gene: TRBV10-1

CDR3 DNA: TGTGCCAGCAGCCAAGACTGGGGACAACGACTCTACGAGCAGTACTTC
CDR3 protein: CASSQDWGQRLYEQYF
J gene: TRBJ2-7
clone size: -
D gene: -
V gene: TRBV4-2

CDR3 DNA: TGTGCCAGCAGCTTGAACGGGGTCAGGGGCTATGGCTACACCTTC
CDR3 protein: CASSLNGVRGYGYTF
J gene: TRBJ1-2
clone size: -
D gene: -
V gene: TRBV5-6

CDR3 DNA: TGTGCCAGCAGCGTAGCCGAAGGGAGCACTGAAGCTTTCTTT
CDR3 protein: CASSVAEGSTEAFF
J gene: TRBJ1-1
clone size: -
D gene: -
V gene: TRBV9

CDR3 DNA: TGTGCCAGTAGTATTGGCTTCGGGACTATGAACGAGCAGTACTTC
CDR3 protein: CASSIGFGTMNEQYF
J gene: TRBJ2-7
clone size: few
D gene: TRBD2
V gene: TRBV19